A single sample gave rise to the 12 T cell receptor beta chains below, sequenced in a study of blood T cell repertoires in COVID-19. The protocol was immunoSEQ multiplex PCR, while the TCRdb copy is restricted to in-frame clones and leaves out a portion. This sample has 390,000 or so clones, with 80% to 90% found just once. The material sequenced was peripheral blood. All receptors come from a woman in her thirties with active or convalescent COVID-19.

The chain couples TRBV7-6 to TRBJ2-2; 7 bases align to TRBD1. Per the germline V gene, CDR1 is SGHVS and CDR2 is FNYEAQ. With V trimmed by 0 bases and J by 4 bases, 5 bases remained unmatched. This CDR3 region has 16 residues. CDR3 sequence reads: CASSLAAGGITGELFF. Here the CDR3 DNA reads TGTGCCAGCAGCTTAGCGGCAGGGGGTATCACCGGGGAGCTGTTTTTT.

The chain has TRBV15 and TRBJ2-3, with D possibly TRBD2 on 6 matching bases. Trimming stripped 1 base from V and 5 bases from J, with 7 bases between. The CDR3 extends over 13 amino acids. The germline V gene has CDR1 LNHNV and CDR2 YYDKDF (reference sequence). DNA of the CDR3: TGTGCCACCAGCAGAGGGGGGGTAGATACGCAGTATTTT. Translating gives CATSRGGVDTQYF.

J is TRBJ2-3 and V is TRBV4-1; TRBD2 matches 15 bases. Looked up from germline, CDR1 is MGHRA and CDR2 is YSYEKL. V shed 0 bases and J 2 bases; nucleotides not matched to a gene: 12. There are 21 residues in the CDR3. The CDR3 DNA is TGCGCCAGCAGCCAAGATTTCTGGACTAGCGGGAGGGCCGGCCCCACAGATACGCAGTATTTT. Translation: CASSQDFWTSGRAGPTDTQYF.

This sequence joins TRBV2 and TRBJ1-5; D is unresolved. Germline V lookup: CDR1 SNHLY, CDR2 FYNNEI. V was trimmed by 1 base and J by 2 bases, leaving 6 bases between them. This CDR3 has 14 amino acids. CDR3 amino acids: CASSEGIGNQPQHF. The CDR3 nucleotides read TGTGCCAGCAGTGAAGGTATAGGCAATCAGCCCCAGCATTTT.

V is TRBV15 and J is TRBJ1-5; a possible D gene is TRBD1 (6 bases). The CDR3 has 13 residues. The V gene's germline CDR1 is LNHNV and CDR2 YYDKDF (reference sequence). V lost 4 bases and J lost 11, with 15 bases in between. The CDR3 region is CATSTRGPAAQHF. The CDR3 DNA sequence: TGTGCCACCAGCACCAGGGGACCCGCGGCCCAGCATTTT.

The chain carries TRBV5-1 and TRBJ2-1; D is possibly TRBD2 (6 bases). Trimming took 3 bases from V and 0 from J, leaving 13 bases between them. Looked up from germline, CDR1 is SGHRS and CDR2 is YFSETQ. This CDR3 comprises 16 residues. The CDR3 loop is CASSWRGPSSYNEQFF. In DNA, the CDR3 is TGCGCCAGCAGCTGGCGGGGCCCCAGCTCCTACAATGAGCAGTTCTTC.

The rearrangement links TRBV9 to TRBJ2-5, with 7 bases fitting TRBD2. Germline V gene sequence: CDR1 SGDLS, CDR2 YYNGEE. The CDR3 totals 15 residues. V was pared by 4 bases and J by 2 bases, with 8 bases of the junction left unmatched. DNA of the CDR3: TGTGCCAGCAGCCTCACCGGGCGGGAGCAAGAGACCCAGTACTTC. Its translation is CASSLTGREQETQYF.

This chain links TRBV6-5 with TRBJ1-6; 9 bases are shared with TRBD1. This CDR3 is 15 amino acids long. The germline CDR1 and CDR2 sequences are MNHEY and SVGAGI. Losses at the gene ends were 6 bases for V and 5 bases for J; bases not matched to a gene: 5. The CDR3 nucleotides read TGTGCCAGCAGGCAGGGACAGGGACATAATTCACCCCTCCACTTT. Amino acids: CASRQGQGHNSPLHF.

The count of this clone is one. The chain recombines TRBV18 with TRBJ2-2; maybe TRBD1 (5 bases). V lost 0 bases and J lost 0, with 8 bases in between. The CDR3 sequence is 16 residues long. The germline V gene encodes CDR1 KGHSH and CDR2 LQKENI. The CDR3 region has the DNA TGTGCCAGCTCACCACCGAGCAGGGCGAACACCGGGGAGCTGTTTTTT. This sequence encodes CASSPPSRANTGELFF.

The chain links TRBV5-1 to TRBJ1-4; 7 positions match TRBD1. Unmatched junction bases numbered 1, after V lost 0 bases and J lost 5 bases. The CDR3 contains 14 residues. The germline V gene has CDR1 SGHRS and CDR2 YFSETQ. The CDR3 coding sequence is TGCGCCAGCAGCTTGGGCAGGGGGAATGAAAAACTGTTTTTT. This translates into CASSLGRGNEKLFF.

The chain employs TRBV6-5 and TRBJ1-1, with a possible D match to TRBD1 (5 bases). V dropped 5 bases and J dropped 8 bases, with 15 bases sitting between them. The CDR3 length is 13 residues. The V gene's germline CDR1 is MNHEY and CDR2 SVGAGI. The CDR3 loop reads CASSTGHRQEAFF. Here the CDR3 DNA reads TGTGCCAGCAGTACAGGACACCGCCAAGAAGCTTTCTTT.

The chain joins TRBV27 to TRBJ2-3, with TRBD2 identical over 7 bases. V lost 4 bases to trimming and J lost 7 bases; unmatched junction nucleotides: 8. Germline loops: CDR1 MNHEY, CDR2 SMNVEV (reference sequence). The CDR3 extends over 14 amino acids. CDR3 sequence (DNA): TGTGCCAGCAGTTACGGACTAGACCGTAATACGCAGTATTTT. It yields the protein CASSYGLDRNTQYF.